Sequencing of this T cell receptor (beta chain) was carried out in a study of graft-versus-host responses after intestinal transplantation. Study details: Every one of the recipients received anti-thymocyte globulin induction and afterwards took tacrolimus and steroids for around 3 years.

Assay: immunoSEQ multiplex PCR; the TCRdb copy retains only in-frame clones and omits some. The data show 40,000 to 45,000 clones, around 90% seen once. A note on this clone: The antigen remains unidentified.

This CDR3 is built from 14 residues. V lost 6 bases to trimming and J lost 4 bases; unmatched junction nucleotides: 6. CDR1 and CDR2 from the germline V gene are MNHNS and SASEGT. Findings and caveats of the study: Graft-donor T cell macrochimerism in patients accompanied high graft-versus-host to host-versus-graft clonal ratios in allografts. Circulating GvH clone levels at their peak were associated with HvG declines (early post-transplant).

The receptor comes from a human patient who received an intestinal transplant, so some T cells may come from the graft donor. This sample comprised PBMCs, obtained around 320 days after intestinal transplant. The chain has TRBV6-1 and TRBJ1-5; 7 bases line up with TRBD1. The CDR3 DNA follows: TGTGCCAGCAGAGAGGGACAGCGGAATCAGCCCCAGCATTTT. It codes for CASREGQRNQPQHF.